This T cell receptor (beta chain) was documented in a study of T cells after yellow fever vaccination. General study points: One caveat is that FACS-sorted repertoires could contain abundant clonotypes contaminating from the bulk population.

The CDR3 runs 15 residues. J lost 4 bases, V lost 3 bases, and 2 bases had no gene match. The V gene's germline CDR1 is SGHTA and CDR2 FQGNSA. Universal primer sites and UMIs were introduced during 5'RACE template-switching synthesis of TCR cDNA. TCRdb reprocessed the 5' RACE reads via MiXCR and lists one record per CDR3 protein. The table lists 300,000 to 400,000 distinct CDR3 sequences, 8.7% of them singletons. On this clonotype: Its specificity is not known.

The chain links TRBV7-2 to TRBJ1-4, with TRBD1 matching over 10 bases. The specimen was PBMCs, collected on the day of the first yellow fever vaccination. The sequence derives from a man younger than 35 who received the YFV17D yellow fever vaccine. CDR3 protein: CASSLRDRGNEKLFF. DNA of the CDR3: TGTGCCAGCAGCTTGCGGGACAGGGGTAATGAAAAACTGTTTTTT. The whole variable domain, filled in from reference TRBV7-2 and TRBJ1-4, reads GAGVSQSPSNKVTEKGKDVELRCDPISGHTALYWYRQSLGQGLEFLIYFQGNSAPDKSGLPSDRFSAERTGGSVSTLTIQRTQQEDSAVYLCASSLRDRGNEKLFFGSGTQLSVL.